This TCR beta chain was observed in a study of control samples from healthy donors and cancer patients. The assay was immunoSEQ multiplex PCR, and TCRdb's table has in-frame clones only and misses some. The sample consists of about 180,000 clones, approximately 94% of them appearing once. Per germline, CDR1 SGHRS and CDR2 YFSETQ. The CDR3 spans 14 residues. V lost 2 bases and J 3 bases, leaving 11 bases between the germline ends. The J gene is TRBJ1-2, the V gene TRBV5-1; D is undetermined. The origin of this receptor is a man under 40 in good health. Input material: blood. The CDR3 region is CASSFKVTDYGYTF. CDR3 DNA: TGCGCCAGCAGCTTTAAAGTAACGGACTATGGCTACACCTTC.